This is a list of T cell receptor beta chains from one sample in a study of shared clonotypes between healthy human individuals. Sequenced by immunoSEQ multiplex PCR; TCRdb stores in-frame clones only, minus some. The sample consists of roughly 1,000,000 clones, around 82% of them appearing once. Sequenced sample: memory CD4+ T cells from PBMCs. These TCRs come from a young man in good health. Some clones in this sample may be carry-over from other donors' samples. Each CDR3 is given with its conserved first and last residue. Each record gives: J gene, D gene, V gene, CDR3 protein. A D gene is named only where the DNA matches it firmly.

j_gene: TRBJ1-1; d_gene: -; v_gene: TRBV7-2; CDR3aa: CASSFGVTGTEAFF
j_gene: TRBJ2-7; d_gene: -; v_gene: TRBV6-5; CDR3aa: CASRPGSTYEQYF
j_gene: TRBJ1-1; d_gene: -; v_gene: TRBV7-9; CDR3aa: CASSFKDTEAFF
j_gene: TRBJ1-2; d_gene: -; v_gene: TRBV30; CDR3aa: CAWSVRPSYGYTF
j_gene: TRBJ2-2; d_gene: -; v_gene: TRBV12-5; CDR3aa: CASRGVNTGELFF
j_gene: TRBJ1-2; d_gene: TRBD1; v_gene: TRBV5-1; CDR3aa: CAVAIQGGYGYTF
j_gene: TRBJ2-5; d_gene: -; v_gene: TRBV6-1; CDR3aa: CASSVARRETQYF
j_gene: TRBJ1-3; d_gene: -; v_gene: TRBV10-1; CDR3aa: CASSESIKNTIYF
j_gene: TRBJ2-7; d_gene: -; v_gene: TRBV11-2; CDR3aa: CASSLNTGSYEQYF
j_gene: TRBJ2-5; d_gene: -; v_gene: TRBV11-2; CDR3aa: CASSREGRETQYF
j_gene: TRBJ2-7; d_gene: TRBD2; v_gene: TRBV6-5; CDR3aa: CASSYGTSGSKQYF
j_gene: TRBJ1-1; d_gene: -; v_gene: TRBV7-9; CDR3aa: CASSLLTEAFF
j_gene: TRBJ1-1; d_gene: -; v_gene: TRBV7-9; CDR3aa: CASSLAGGVGTEAFF
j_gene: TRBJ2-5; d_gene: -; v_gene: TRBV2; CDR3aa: CASTWARQETQYF
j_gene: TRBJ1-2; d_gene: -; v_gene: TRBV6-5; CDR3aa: CASSLTEGGGYTF
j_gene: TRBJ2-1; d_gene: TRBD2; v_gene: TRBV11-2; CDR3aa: CASSLVGGLAGGEQFF
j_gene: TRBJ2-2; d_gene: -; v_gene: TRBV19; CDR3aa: CASTNGGLNTGELFF
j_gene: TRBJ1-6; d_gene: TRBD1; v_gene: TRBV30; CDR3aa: CAWSETGDSPLHF
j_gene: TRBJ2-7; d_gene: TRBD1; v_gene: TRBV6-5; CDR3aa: CASSPDRALEQYF
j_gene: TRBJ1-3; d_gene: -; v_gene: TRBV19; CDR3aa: CASSIKVSGNTIYF
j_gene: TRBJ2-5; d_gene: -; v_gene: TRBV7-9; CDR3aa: CASSLVRGTAVTETQYF
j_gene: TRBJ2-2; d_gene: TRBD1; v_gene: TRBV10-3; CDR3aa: CASSPGQGDTGELFF
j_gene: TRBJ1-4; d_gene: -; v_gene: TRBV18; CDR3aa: CASSPGIANEKLFF
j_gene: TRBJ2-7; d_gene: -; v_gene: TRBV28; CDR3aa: CASSLLTAYEQYF
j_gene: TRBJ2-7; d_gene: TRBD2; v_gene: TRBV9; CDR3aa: CASSPRTSGDYEQYF
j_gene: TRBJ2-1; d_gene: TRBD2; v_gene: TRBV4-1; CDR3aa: CASRPSPGGYNEQFF
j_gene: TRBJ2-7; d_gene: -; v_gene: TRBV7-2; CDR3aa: CASSLASSQNGAYEQYF
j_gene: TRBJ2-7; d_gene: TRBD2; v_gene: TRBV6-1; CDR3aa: CAIKFGTSTHEQYF
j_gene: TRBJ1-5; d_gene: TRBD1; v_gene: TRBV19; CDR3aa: CASSKGTARNQPQHF
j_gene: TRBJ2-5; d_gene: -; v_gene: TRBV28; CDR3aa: CASSPSGKYQETQYF
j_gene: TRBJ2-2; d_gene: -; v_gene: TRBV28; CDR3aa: CASRSPRRATGELFF